This TCR beta chain was profiled in a study of T cell responses to AZD1222 COVID-19 vaccine. Only in-frame clones appear in the TCRdb table, and some are missing; sequencing was by immunoSEQ multiplex PCR. The sample gives approximately 150,000 clones, approximately 92% of which show up once; 2% to 2.5% is in the top ten. The source was peripheral blood, collected on day 0 of AZD1222 vaccination. This clonotype originated in an adult in good health.

CDR3 in amino acids: CASSIRVEAFF. The CDR3 nucleotides read TGTGCCAGTAGTATCAGGGTCGAAGCTTTCTTT. The genes are TRBV19 and TRBJ1-1, with D possibly matching TRBD1 (5 bases). Germline CDR1 LNHDA, CDR2 SQIVND (reference sequence). The CDR3 covers 11 residues. Trimming shortened V by 3 bases and J by 8 bases, and 7 bases separated the two germline ends.